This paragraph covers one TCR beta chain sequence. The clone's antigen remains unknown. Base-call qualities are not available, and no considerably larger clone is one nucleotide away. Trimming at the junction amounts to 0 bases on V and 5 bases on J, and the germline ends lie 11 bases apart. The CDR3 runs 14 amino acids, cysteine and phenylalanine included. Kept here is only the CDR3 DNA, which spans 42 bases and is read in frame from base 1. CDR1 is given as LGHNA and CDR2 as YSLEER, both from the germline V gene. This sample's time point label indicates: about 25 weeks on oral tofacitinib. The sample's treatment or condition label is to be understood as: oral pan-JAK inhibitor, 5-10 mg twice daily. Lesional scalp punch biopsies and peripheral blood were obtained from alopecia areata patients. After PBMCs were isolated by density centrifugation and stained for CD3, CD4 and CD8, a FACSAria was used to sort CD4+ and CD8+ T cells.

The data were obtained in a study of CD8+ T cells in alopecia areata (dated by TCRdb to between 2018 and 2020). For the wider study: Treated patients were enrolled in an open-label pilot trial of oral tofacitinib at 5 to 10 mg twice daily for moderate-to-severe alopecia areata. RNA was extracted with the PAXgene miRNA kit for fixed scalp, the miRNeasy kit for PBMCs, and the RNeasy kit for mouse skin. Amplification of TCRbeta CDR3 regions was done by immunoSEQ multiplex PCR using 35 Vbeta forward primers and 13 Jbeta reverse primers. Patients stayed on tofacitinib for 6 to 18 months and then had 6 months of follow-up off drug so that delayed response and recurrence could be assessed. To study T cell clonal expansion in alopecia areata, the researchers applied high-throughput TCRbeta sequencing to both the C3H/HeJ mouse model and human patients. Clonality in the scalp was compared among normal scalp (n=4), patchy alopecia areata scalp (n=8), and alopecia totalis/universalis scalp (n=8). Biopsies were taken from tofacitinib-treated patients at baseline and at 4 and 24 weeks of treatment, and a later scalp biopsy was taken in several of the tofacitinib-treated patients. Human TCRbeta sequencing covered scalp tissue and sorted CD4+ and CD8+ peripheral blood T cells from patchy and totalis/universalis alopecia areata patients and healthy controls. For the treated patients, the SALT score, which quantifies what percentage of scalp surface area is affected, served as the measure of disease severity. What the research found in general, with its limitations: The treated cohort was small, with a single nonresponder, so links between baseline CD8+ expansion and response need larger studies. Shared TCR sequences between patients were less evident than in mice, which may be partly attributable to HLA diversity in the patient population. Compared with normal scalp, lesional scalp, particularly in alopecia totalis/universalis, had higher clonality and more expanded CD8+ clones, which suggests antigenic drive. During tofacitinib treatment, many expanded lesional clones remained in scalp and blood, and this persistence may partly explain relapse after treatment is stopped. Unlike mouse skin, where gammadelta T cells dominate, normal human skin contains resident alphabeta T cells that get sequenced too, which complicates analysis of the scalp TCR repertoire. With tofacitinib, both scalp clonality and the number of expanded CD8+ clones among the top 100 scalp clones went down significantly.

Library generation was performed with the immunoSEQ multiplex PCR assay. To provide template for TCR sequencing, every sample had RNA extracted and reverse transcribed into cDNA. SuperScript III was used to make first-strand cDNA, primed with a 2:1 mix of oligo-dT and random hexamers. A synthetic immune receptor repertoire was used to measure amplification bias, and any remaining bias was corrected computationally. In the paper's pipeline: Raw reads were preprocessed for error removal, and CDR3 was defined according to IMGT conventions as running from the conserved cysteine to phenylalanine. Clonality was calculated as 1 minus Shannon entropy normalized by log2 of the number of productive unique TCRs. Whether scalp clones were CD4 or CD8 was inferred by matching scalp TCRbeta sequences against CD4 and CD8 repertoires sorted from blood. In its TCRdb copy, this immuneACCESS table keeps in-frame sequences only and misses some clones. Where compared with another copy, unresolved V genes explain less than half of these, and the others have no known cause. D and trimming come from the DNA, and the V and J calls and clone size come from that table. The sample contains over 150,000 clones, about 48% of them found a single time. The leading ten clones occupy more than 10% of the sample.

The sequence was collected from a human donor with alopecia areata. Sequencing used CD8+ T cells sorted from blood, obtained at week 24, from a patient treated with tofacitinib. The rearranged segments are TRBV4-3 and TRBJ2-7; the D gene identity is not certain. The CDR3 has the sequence CASSQDRTLDEQYF. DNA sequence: TGCGCCAGCAGCCAAGATAGGACGCTAGACGAGCAGTACTTC.